This is a list of T cell receptor beta chains from one sample in a study of cytomegalovirus exposure and HLA in healthy donors. The protocol was immunoSEQ multiplex PCR, while the TCRdb copy is restricted to in-frame clones and leaves out a portion. The profile shows about 90,000 clones, 80% to 90% of them singletons. The sequenced sample consisted of PBMCs. The receptors stem from a man younger than 35 in good health and CMV-seronegative. CDR3s include the opening cysteine and the closing phenylalanine or tryptophan. The order of the fields is V gene, J gene, clone size, D gene, CDR3 DNA, CDR3 protein. D genes are given only for firm matches. Part of the rows lack a size; the others show once, few, many or a class for expanded clones.

TRBV2,TRBJ2-5,NA,TRBD1,TGTGCCAGCAGTGAAGACAGGGGGCGAGGGACCCAGTACTTC,CASSEDRGRGTQYF
TRBV7-2,TRBJ2-1,NA,NA,TGTGCCAGCAGCTTCTCGGGCGGGTCCTACAATGAGCAGTTCTTC,CASSFSGGSYNEQFF
TRBV7-9,TRBJ2-4,once,NA,TGTGCCAGCAGCCCTACCGAGGGTTGGGCCAAAAACATTCAGTACTTC,CASSPTEGWAKNIQYF
TRBV15,TRBJ2-7,NA,TRBD2,TGTGCCACCAGCAGATACAAAACTAGCGGGAGTCTTTACGAGCAGTACTTC,CATSRYKTSGSLYEQYF
TRBV21-1,TRBJ2-7,NA,NA,TGTGCCAGCAGCATAGCAGCGAACCTCATAGAGCCCTACGAGCAGTACTTC,CASSIAANLIEPYEQYF
TRBV19,TRBJ1-5,NA,NA,TGTGCCAGTACGTTGGGTACCGGGATTAGCAATCAGCCCCAGCATTTT,CASTLGTGISNQPQHF
TRBV5-1,TRBJ2-5,NA,TRBD2,TGCGCCAGCAGCTTGACTAGCGGGAGGACTAGGGAGACCCAGTACTTC,CASSLTSGRTRETQYF
TRBV6-1,TRBJ1-6,NA,TRBD1,TGTGCCAGCACTAAGACAGGGATCGTTTCACCCCTCCACTTT,CASTKTGIVSPLHF
TRBV9,TRBJ2-6,NA,NA,TGTGCCAGCAGCACTAGTGGAGTTGTCAGTGGGGCCAACGTCCTGACTTTC,CASSTSGVVSGANVLTF
TRBV7-3,TRBJ2-1,NA,NA,TGTGCCAGCAGCTTAACGTACAGCTCCTACAATGAGCAGTTCTTC,CASSLTYSSYNEQFF
TRBV27,TRBJ1-2,NA,NA,TGTGCCAGCGGGCAGATAAACTATGGCTACACCTTC,CASGQINYGYTF
TRBV7-9,TRBJ2-7,once,TRBD1,TGTGCCAGCAGCTTAAATCAGGGGGCAGACTCAAGCTCCTACGAGCAGTACTTC,CASSLNQGADSSSYEQYF
TRBV4-3,TRBJ1-2,NA,TRBD1,TGCGCCAGCAGCCAAGCTCCCCACGGGACAGGTGGGGTCTATGGCTACACCTTC,CASSQAPHGTGGVYGYTF
TRBV28,TRBJ1-5,NA,NA,TGTGCCAGCAGGCCCGGGGGAAAAAATCAGCCCCAGCATTTT,CASRPGGKNQPQHF
TRBV5-1,TRBJ2-7,NA,NA,TGCGCCAGCAGCTTGGCCGGTGACAGGACCCCCTACGAGCAGTACTTC,CASSLAGDRTPYEQYF
TRBV19,TRBJ1-2,NA,NA,TGTGCCAGTAGTATCGGGTCAGCCGCCGGCTATGGCTACACCTTC,CASSIGSAAGYGYTF
TRBV5-1,TRBJ2-7,NA,TRBD1,TGCGCCAGCAGCTTGTTCCCAGGGGGCGACTACGAGCAGTACTTC,CASSLFPGGDYEQYF
TRBV7-9,TRBJ2-2,few,NA,TGTGCCAGCAGCCCCCGTCCCCTAGACACCGGGGAGCTGTTTTTT,CASSPRPLDTGELFF
TRBV11-2,TRBJ2-5,few,TRBD2,TGTGCCAGCAGCTTAAATCCCGGGACTAGCGGGACCCAGTACTTC,CASSLNPGTSGTQYF
TRBV5-1,TRBJ2-1,NA,NA,TGCGCCAGCAGCTTGGTTTTGTCGGCTAGCGCGTTCTTC,CASSLVLSASAFF
TRBV19,TRBJ1-1,NA,NA,TGTGCCAGTAGTATACAGGGATCGGAGAACACTGAAGCTTTCTTT,CASSIQGSENTEAFF
TRBV5-1,TRBJ2-7,NA,TRBD1,TGCGCCAGCAGCTGGGACAGGGGGGTCGAGCAGTACTTC,CASSWDRGVEQYF
TRBV7-2,TRBJ2-2,NA,NA,TGTGCCAGCAGCTTACGCAGGGGTGAGACCGGGGAGCTGTTTTTT,CASSLRRGETGELFF
TRBV9,TRBJ2-7,few,TRBD2,TGTGCCAGCAGCCTAGGGACTAGCGGGATCTACGAGCAGTACTTC,CASSLGTSGIYEQYF
TRBV5-1,TRBJ2-4,NA,TRBD2,TGCGCCAGCAGCGATTTGACTAGCGGGACGGGAATAGCCAAAAACATTCAGTACTTC,CASSDLTSGTGIAKNIQYF
TRBV5-1,TRBJ1-1,NA,NA,TGCGCCAGCAGCGACACAGGGTCTGCCACTGAAGCTTTCTTT,CASSDTGSATEAFF
TRBV9,TRBJ2-7,NA,TRBD1,TGTGCCAGCAGCGCCGGGGACAGGGGGGACGAGCAGTACTTC,CASSAGDRGDEQYF
TRBV28,TRBJ2-5,NA,TRBD2,TGTGCCAGCAGTTTCGGGGTAGCGGGAGTTGGACTGGGGACCCAGTACTTC,CASSFGVAGVGLGTQYF
TRBV5-1,TRBJ2-5,NA,TRBD1,TGCGCCAGCAGTAGTCCACCCGGGACAGGGGGGGGAGAGACCCAGTACTTC,CASSSPPGTGGGETQYF
TRBV28,TRBJ2-2,NA,NA,TGTGCCAGCCCGGTGCCTAACACCGGGGAGCTGTTTTTT,CASPVPNTGELFF
TRBV9,TRBJ1-1,NA,NA,TGTGCCAGCACCCAATTGTTACAGAACACTGAAGCTTTCTTT,CASTQLLQNTEAFF
TRBV9,TRBJ2-1,NA,NA,TGTGCCAGCAGCGTAGTGCAGGGGGGTAATGAGCAGTTCTTC,CASSVVQGGNEQFF
TRBV9,TRBJ2-1,NA,NA,TGTGCCAGCAGCGTAACCGACTCTAGCCCCTCCTACAATGAGCAGTTCTTC,CASSVTDSSPSYNEQFF
TRBV5-1,TRBJ2-5,NA,NA,TGCGCCAGCAGCTTGGTTCGTACAGGGACAAAACCGGAGACCCAGTACTTC,CASSLVRTGTKPETQYF
TRBV2,TRBJ2-3,NA,NA,TGTGCCAGCAGTGAACCGGGACTCGGCACAGATACGCAGTATTTT,CASSEPGLGTDTQYF
TRBV6-5,TRBJ2-2,NA,TRBD2,TGTGCCAGCAGTCTAAGCGGGAGCGCCACCGGGGAGCTGTTTTTT,CASSLSGSATGELFF
TRBV6-5,TRBJ1-5,NA,NA,TGTGCTCAGGCTAGGACAGTAAATCAGCCCCAGCATTTT,CAQARTVNQPQHF